These T cell receptor beta chains were read from a single sample in a study of early T cells in non-severe SARS-CoV-2 infection. MiXCR was run by TCRdb on the 5' RACE reads, yielding one entry per CDR3 protein. The sample lists around 64,000 distinct CDR3 sequences; about an eighth were seen once. This specimen was whole blood, taken at baseline. The receptors originated from an adult who was a healthcare worker with PCR-confirmed SARS-CoV-2 infection or an uninfected control (not recorded which). Both conserved end residues are part of each CDR3. Not every row has a clone size; where given, it reads once, few, many or a size class.

clone_size: few; v_call: TRBV7-2; cdr3_aa: CASSPLAGGHTGELFF
clone_size: few; v_call: TRBV6-1; cdr3_aa: CASSDRRGTEAFF
clone_size: NA; v_call: TRBV5-1; cdr3_aa: CASSWNRGPNSPLHF
clone_size: many; v_call: TRBV10-3; cdr3_aa: CAISEFGRPTDTQYF
clone_size: NA; v_call: TRBV9; cdr3_aa: CASSARTNTGELFF
clone_size: few; v_call: TRBV2; cdr3_aa: CASSSDRAVEPQHF
clone_size: NA; v_call: TRBV6-5; cdr3_aa: CASRDSMNTEAFF
clone_size: NA; v_call: TRBV20-1; cdr3_aa: CSARIPTGANEQFF
clone_size: NA; v_call: TRBV11-2; cdr3_aa: CASSLGHNNEQFF
clone_size: many; v_call: TRBV9; cdr3_aa: CASSVEPGLSYADTQYF
clone_size: NA; v_call: TRBV11-2; cdr3_aa: CASSLDRGFPEAFF
clone_size: many; v_call: TRBV7-2; cdr3_aa: CASSLKTGSDTGELFF
clone_size: few; v_call: TRBV28; cdr3_aa: CASRGQGKRTQYF
clone_size: few; v_call: TRBV5-6; cdr3_aa: CASTQTWAAGTQYF
clone_size: many; v_call: TRBV7-3; cdr3_aa: CASSFSGGNYEQYF
clone_size: few; v_call: TRBV5-4; cdr3_aa: CASSEDRAYLNEQFF
clone_size: NA; v_call: TRBV28; cdr3_aa: CASSFPPRQGSNQPQHF
clone_size: NA; v_call: TRBV5-1; cdr3_aa: CASSENRDSSGKSGYTF
clone_size: few; v_call: TRBV6-5; cdr3_aa: CASSYLAGGQETQYF
clone_size: NA; v_call: TRBV11-2; cdr3_aa: CASSFGVNTGELFF
clone_size: few; v_call: TRBV25-1; cdr3_aa: CASKGDRYEQYF
clone_size: few; v_call: TRBV5-1; cdr3_aa: CASSLVYNTEAFF
clone_size: NA; v_call: TRBV30; cdr3_aa: CAWRPRSQEQFF
clone_size: NA; v_call: TRBV10-3; cdr3_aa: CAISDVQGSTYGYTF
clone_size: many; v_call: TRBV9; cdr3_aa: CASSAGLASDTQYF
clone_size: NA; v_call: TRBV12-3/TRBV12-4; cdr3_aa: CASSLRDASYNEQFF
clone_size: few; v_call: TRBV7-2; cdr3_aa: CASSRTSGGRYEQFF
clone_size: NA; v_call: TRBV20-1; cdr3_aa: CSARDGTSGSNEQFF
clone_size: few; v_call: TRBV29-1; cdr3_aa: CSVGGITTDTQYF
clone_size: few; v_call: TRBV20-1; cdr3_aa: CSAPLREGRSYEQYF
clone_size: few; v_call: TRBV2; cdr3_aa: CASTDQAEYNEQFF
clone_size: many; v_call: TRBV27; cdr3_aa: CASRDRDYEAFF
clone_size: many; v_call: TRBV6-4; cdr3_aa: CASRKGDRPRSTNEKLFF
clone_size: few; v_call: TRBV24-1; cdr3_aa: CATSGGTDLREETQYF
clone_size: few; v_call: TRBV5-1; cdr3_aa: CASSQGMNTEAFF
clone_size: many; v_call: TRBV29-1; cdr3_aa: CSVGKGSRYNEQFF
clone_size: few; v_call: TRBV7-8; cdr3_aa: CASSPRGGTDTQYF
clone_size: many; v_call: TRBV29-1; cdr3_aa: CSVGGTDYNEQFF
clone_size: few; v_call: TRBV5-1; cdr3_aa: CASSPLSGSTDTQYF
clone_size: few; v_call: TRBV14; cdr3_aa: CASSHSTAISYNEQFF
clone_size: few; v_call: TRBV7-2; cdr3_aa: CASSVYNEQFF
clone_size: few; v_call: TRBV7-2; cdr3_aa: CASSLKTRVEQYF
clone_size: many; v_call: TRBV5-1; cdr3_aa: CASSPGTDLAETQYF
clone_size: NA; v_call: TRBV7-9; cdr3_aa: CASSPGVNTLNPSRLFF
clone_size: many; v_call: TRBV27; cdr3_aa: CASSSYRDRYEQYF
clone_size: few; v_call: TRBV6-2/TRBV6-3; cdr3_aa: CASSYSKAGGVNEQFF
clone_size: NA; v_call: TRBV14; cdr3_aa: CASSQHRGRTEAFF